This TCR beta chain was sequenced for a study of cytomegalovirus exposure and HLA in healthy donors. This CDR3 spans 15 amino acids. Looked up from germline, CDR1 is SGHVS and CDR2 is FQNEAQ. The germline V and J ends were trimmed by 1 base and 3 bases, with 13 bases remaining between them. The PCR was carried out with 60 Vbeta primers and 13 Jbeta primers. The method was immunoSEQ multiplex PCR; TCRdb's version includes in-frame clones alone and lacks a portion of them. Of 150,000 to 200,000 clones in the sample, around 86% were seen once. Sequenced input: PBMCs. The V gene is TRBV7-8, the J gene TRBJ2-7, with D possibly matching TRBD2 (6 bases). The receptor was derived from a woman aged 18-30 years in good health and CMV-seronegative. CDR3 sequence: CASSLVDTGGYEQYF. Written as DNA, the CDR3 is TGTGCCAGCAGCTTAGTCGACACCGGGGGCTACGAGCAGTACTTC.